The 20 T cell receptor beta chains below were found in one sample sequenced in a study of response to subunit inactivated influenza vaccine. TCRdb redid the calling of the RT-PCR reads with MiXCR, one entry per CDR3 protein. This sample has about 540,000 distinct CDR3 sequences, with under 30% found just once. This same sample was also part of a study on T cells expressing NK-cell markers. According to that study: 5'RACE template switching built TCR beta cDNA with unique molecular identifiers.

Sequences were derived from CD4+ T cells sorted from PBMCs, sampled about 11 days after vaccination. These receptors all come from a man between 45 and 60 years old who received an inactivated influenza vaccine.

This clonotype was detected a few times. The chain employs TRBV28 and TRBJ2-7; D could derive from TRBD1 or TRBD2 (6 bases each). Trimming removed 6 bases from V and 2 bases from J, with 14 bases in between. Per the germline V gene, CDR1 is MDHEN and CDR2 is SYDVKM. The CDR3 is 14 residues long. The CDR3 DNA reads as TGTGCCAGCAGGAAACAGGGACTCACCTACGAGCAGTACTTC. Residues: CASRKQGLTYEQYF.

This clonotype was recorded a few times. The gene calls are TRBV5-1 and TRBJ1-6; D is possibly TRBD1 (6 bases). V shed 5 bases and J shed 9 bases, with 18 bases lying between them. Germline CDR1 is SGHRS and CDR2 is YFSETQ. This CDR3 comprises 15 residues. CDR3 region: CASSSRQATGSPLHF. The CDR3 DNA reads TGCGCCAGCAGTTCGCGACAGGCTACGGGTTCACCCCTCCACTTT.

This clonotype was recorded a few times. The chain joins TRBV5-1 to TRBJ2-3; no clear D. The CDR3 contains 15 residues. CDR1 is SGHRS and CDR2 is YFSETQ in the germline V gene. V lost 3 bases to trimming and J lost 2 bases, with 13 bases between them. CDR3 bases: TGCGCCAGCAGCTATCCCGGGCCCAACACAGATACGCAGTATTTT. As protein: CASSYPGPNTDTQYF.

The chain couples TRBV10-3 to TRBJ2-7; 9 nucleotides line up with TRBD1. This CDR3 has 12 residues. V lost 4 bases, J lost 6 bases, and 1 base stayed unmatched. CDR1 ENHRY and CDR2 SYGVKD come from the germline V gene. The CDR3 loop is CAISVDRGEQYF. DNA for the CDR3: TGTGCCATCAGTGTGGACAGGGGCGAGCAGTACTTC.

This clonotype was found a few times. At one end the junction does not follow the germline gene, possibly because of a read error. The V and J genes are TRBV11-2 and TRBJ2-7; TRBD2 agrees at 8 bases. This CDR3 region has 15 residues. Germline V gene lookup returns CDR1 SGHAT and CDR2 FQNNGV. CDR3 loop: CASTLVRGGTYEQYF. The CDR3 DNA sequence: TGTGCCAGCACCTTAGTTCGGGGGGGGACCTACGAGCAGTACTTC.

The V call is TRBV20-1, the J call TRBJ2-1; TRBD1 aligns across 8 bases. The junction had 4 bases not matched to a gene; V was cut back by 0 bases and J by 6 bases. CDR3 size: 14 residues. Germline V CDR1 and CDR2: DFQATT, SNEGSKA (reference sequence). CDR3 sequence reads: CSARDQGAGNEQFF. CDR3 in DNA: TGCAGTGCTAGAGATCAGGGGGCTGGCAATGAGCAGTTCTTC.

Only a few counts were recorded for this clonotype. The V gene is TRBV15, the J gene TRBJ1-4; D ambiguous. The ends were cut back, 2 bases at V and 2 bases at J, with 12 bases in the middle. Germline lookup yields CDR1 LNHNV and CDR2 YYDKDF (reference sequence). There are 16 residues in the CDR3. The CDR3 DNA reads as TGTGCCACCAGCAGATCCCGCGGCGGGACTAATGAAAAACTGTTTTTT. Its protein product is CATSRSRGGTNEKLFF.

This clonotype was counted between two and nine times. The chain combines TRBV10-3 with TRBJ1-1, with D unresolved. The V gene's germline CDR1 is ENHRY and CDR2 SYGVKD. The CDR3 runs 12 residues. The V end lost 3 bases, the J end lost 0 bases, and 2 bases lay between the germline ends. CDR3 sequence: CAISDLNTEAFF. The CDR3 DNA sequence: TGTGCCATCAGTGATTTGAACACTGAAGCTTTCTTT.

The CDR3 coding sequence is TGCAGTGCCTGGTTGGGGGCGGGAGGGCCGGGCTACGAGCAGTACTTC. Translation gives CSAWLGAGGPGYEQYF. The chain is built from TRBV20-1 and TRBJ2-7; 9 bases map to TRBD2. CDR3 length equals 16 residues. The germline V gene encodes CDR1 DFQATT and CDR2 SNEGSKA (reference sequence). Trimming cost V 6 bases and J 3 bases; bases outside gene matches: 15.

This clonotype was counted a few times. The genes are TRBV20-1 and TRBJ2-1; 13 bases are a match to TRBD2. The length of the CDR3 is 15 residues. The germline gives CDR1 DFQATT, CDR2 SNEGSKA (reference sequence). The CDR3 region has the DNA TGCAGCGCAAGATGGACTAGCGGGAGTTCGGGCGAGCAGTTCTTC. This sequence encodes CSARWTSGSSGEQFF.

This sequence joins TRBV15 and TRBJ2-7; D tentatively reads TRBD1 or TRBD2 (5 bases each). Germline CDR1 LNHNV, CDR2 YYDKDF (reference sequence). The V end was cut by 1 base, the J end by 0 bases, with 10 bases between. The CDR3 is 15 residues long. The CDR3 sequence is CATSRAGTLSYEQYF. In DNA, the CDR3 is TGTGCCACCAGCAGAGCTGGGACGCTCTCCTACGAGCAGTACTTC.

This clonotype was seen only a few times. The rearrangement links TRBV12-3 or TRBV12-4 to TRBJ2-3; possible D gene TRBD2, 6 bases. The V end lost 5 bases, the J end lost 6 bases, and 15 bases lay between the germline ends. The CDR3 totals 14 residues. The CDR3 is CASSLPSEADTQYF. CDR3 nucleotide sequence: TGTGCCAGCAGTCTCCCTAGCGAAGCGGATACGCAGTATTTT.

The chain carries TRBV7-2 and TRBJ2-7, with no clear D. Trimming stripped 5 bases from V and 1 base from J, with 15 bases between. This CDR3 contains 15 residues. Germline CDR1 is SGHTA and CDR2 is FQGNSA. CDR3 sequence (DNA): TGTGCCAGCAGCCTAAACTCCATGAGTTCCTACGAGCAGTACTTC. Its translation: CASSLNSMSSYEQYF.

This clonotype was counted a few times. This chain links TRBV2 with TRBJ1-2; D is ambiguous. The ends were cut back, 5 bases at V and 0 bases at J, with 7 bases in the middle. CDR1 SNHLY and CDR2 FYNNEI come from the germline V gene. The CDR3 is made up of 13 amino acids. The DNA for the CDR3 is TGTGCCAGCAGTTCCAGTGCTAACTATGGCTACACCTTC. Translation: CASSSSANYGYTF.

With regard to this clonotype: It is likely a read error, because the conserved phenylalanine at the end of the CDR3 is missing. The CDR3 loop is CASSAQVRGEQFS. The CDR3 region has the DNA TGTGCCAGCAGCGCTCAAGTTCGGGGTGAGCAGTTCTCC. The chain links TRBV12-3 or TRBV12-4 to TRBJ2-1, with a possible D match to TRBD2 (5 bases). With 6 bases removed from V and 9 bases from J, the gap between germline ends came to 15 bases. This CDR3 is built from 13 residues.

The chain uses TRBV7-2 and TRBJ1-3; the D is unclear. This CDR3 region has 16 residues. V lost 1 base and J 0 bases, leaving 10 bases between the germline ends. Germline CDR1 SGHTA, CDR2 FQGNSA. CDR3 DNA sequence: TGTGCCAGCAGCTTAGTTCCGGCAGGCTCTGGAAACACCATATATTTT. The encoded protein is CASSLVPAGSGNTIYF.

V is TRBV12-3 or TRBV12-4 and J is TRBJ1-2; D unresolved. V lost 5 bases, J lost 7 bases, and 14 bases lay in between. The CDR3 length is 13 residues. This CDR3 is CASSGDGLSGYTF. The DNA of the CDR3 is TGTGCCAGCAGTGGCGACGGCCTTAGTGGCTACACCTTC.

This clonotype was seen only a few times. The rearrangement links TRBV5-5 to TRBJ2-1, with TRBD2 matching over 14 bases. The germline gives CDR1 SGHKS, CDR2 YYEKEE (reference sequence). CDR3 length: 15 residues. V shed 3 bases and J 16 bases; nucleotides not matched to a gene: 12. The CDR3: CASSSGLAGVGTLFF. In nucleotides, the CDR3 is TGTGCCAGCAGCTCGGGACTAGCGGGGGTGGGGACTCTCTTCTTC. Looking up the rest from reference TRBV5-5 and TRBJ2-1 gives the full variable domain: DAGVTQSPTHLIKTRGQQVTLRCSPISGHKSVSWYQQVLGQGPQFIFQYYEKEERGRGNFPDRFSARQFPNYSSELNVNALLLGDSALYLCASSSGLAGVGTLFFGPGTRLTVL.

The rearrangement joins TRBV4-2 to TRBJ2-1, with 9 positions matching TRBD2. The length of the CDR3 is 16 residues. V was pared by 1 base and J by 4 bases, with 5 bases of the junction left unmatched. Germline V gene lookup returns CDR1 LGHNA and CDR2 YNFKEQ. CDR3 in DNA: TGTGCCAGCAGCCAAGGGGCTAGCGGGACTTACAATGAGCAGTTCTTC. Residues: CASSQGASGTYNEQFF.

V is TRBV12-3 or TRBV12-4 and J is TRBJ2-1, with 8 bases aligning to TRBD2. This CDR3 has 16 amino acids. V shed 0 bases, J shed 8 bases, and the junction held 9 bases outside the gene matches. CDR3 in amino acids: CASSLAGVAGSHEQFF. CDR3 DNA: TGTGCCAGCAGTTTAGCGGGGGTAGCGGGATCCCATGAGCAGTTCTTC.